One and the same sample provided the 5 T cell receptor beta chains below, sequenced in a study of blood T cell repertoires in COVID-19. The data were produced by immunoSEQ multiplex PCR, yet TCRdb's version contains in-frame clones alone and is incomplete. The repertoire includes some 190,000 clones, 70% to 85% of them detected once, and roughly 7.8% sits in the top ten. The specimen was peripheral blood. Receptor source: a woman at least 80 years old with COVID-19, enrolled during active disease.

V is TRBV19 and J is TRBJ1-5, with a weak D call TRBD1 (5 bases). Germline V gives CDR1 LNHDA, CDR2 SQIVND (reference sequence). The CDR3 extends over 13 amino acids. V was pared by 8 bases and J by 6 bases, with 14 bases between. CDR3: CASGAGFRQPQHF. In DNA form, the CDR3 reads TGTGCCAGTGGGGCGGGGTTTCGTCAGCCCCAGCATTTT.

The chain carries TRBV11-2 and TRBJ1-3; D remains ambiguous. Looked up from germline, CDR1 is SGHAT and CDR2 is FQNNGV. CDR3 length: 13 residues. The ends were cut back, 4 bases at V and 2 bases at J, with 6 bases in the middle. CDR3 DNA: TGTGCCAGCAGCTCACAGCCTGGAAACACCATATATTTT. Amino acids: CASSSQPGNTIYF.

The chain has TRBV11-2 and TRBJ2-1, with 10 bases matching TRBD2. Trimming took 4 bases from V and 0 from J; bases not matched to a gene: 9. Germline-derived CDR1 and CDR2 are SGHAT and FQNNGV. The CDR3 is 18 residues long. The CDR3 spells CASSSPSGGRRSYNEQFF. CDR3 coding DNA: TGTGCCAGCAGCTCCCCTAGCGGGGGCCGACGCTCCTACAATGAGCAGTTCTTC.

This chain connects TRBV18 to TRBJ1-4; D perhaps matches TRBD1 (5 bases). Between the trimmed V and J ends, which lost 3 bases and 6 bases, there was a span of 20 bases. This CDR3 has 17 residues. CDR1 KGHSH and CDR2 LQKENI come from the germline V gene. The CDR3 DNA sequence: TGTGCCAGCTCACCGCAAATCCTCAGGGAGGGGCATGAAAAACTGTTTTTT. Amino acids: CASSPQILREGHEKLFF.

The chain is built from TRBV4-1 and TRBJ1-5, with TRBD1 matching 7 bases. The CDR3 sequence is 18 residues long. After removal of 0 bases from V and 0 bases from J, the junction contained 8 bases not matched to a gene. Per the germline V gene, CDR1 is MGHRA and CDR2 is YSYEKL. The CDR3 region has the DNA TGCGCCAGCAGCCAAGATCCCCCACAGGGGATTAGCAATCAGCCCCAGCATTTT. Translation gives CASSQDPPQGISNQPQHF.